The 30 T cell receptor beta chains given below trace back to one sample, sequenced in a study of shared clonotypes between healthy human individuals. This table comes from immunoSEQ multiplex PCR, and its TCRdb copy is limited to in-frame clones, with some not included. The sample consists of about 2.5 million clones, 80% to 95% of them appearing once. Material: naive CD4+ T cells from PBMCs. Stated subset: CD45RA+ positively selected. The receptors originated from a man in his late teens or twenties in good health. Some clones in this sample may be carry-over from other donors' samples.

With regard to this clone: At one of its ends the junction is not consistent with the germline gene, which may arise from a read error. This chain connects TRBV7-3 to TRBJ2-7, with D uncertain. CDR1 is SGHTA and CDR2 is FQGTGA in the germline V gene. The CDR3 is 15 residues long. The CDR3 DNA reads as TGTGCCAGCAACTTAGGGAAGGGCCGGAGCAACGAGCAGTACTTC. Amino acid sequence: CASNLGKGRSNEQYF. Full variable domain (missing parts from reference TRBV7-3 and TRBJ2-7): GAGVSQTPSNKVTEKGKYVELRCDPISGHTALYWYRQSLGQGPEFLIYFQGTGAADDSGLPNDRFFAVRPEGSVSTLKIQRTERGDSAVYLCASNLGKGRSNEQYFGPGTRLTVT.

The chain joins TRBV5-6 to TRBJ1-3; TRBD1 matches 8 bases. The V segment lost 1 base and the J segment 5 bases; nucleotides outside the gene matches: 5. Germline V gives CDR1 SGHDT, CDR2 YYEEEE. This CDR3 spans 15 amino acids. CDR3 in DNA: TGTGCCAGCAGCTTGATGGACAGGGCGAGAAACACCATATATTTT. It is translated as CASSLMDRARNTIYF. Full variable domain (remainder filled in from reference TRBV5-6 and TRBJ1-3): DAGVTQSPTHLIKTRGQQVTLRCSPKSGHDTVSWYQQALGQGPQFIFQYYEEEERQRGNFPDRFSGHQFPNYSSELNVNALLLGDSALYLCASSLMDRARNTIYFGEGSWLTVV.

The chain links TRBV27 to TRBJ2-7; no firm D call. V was trimmed by 3 bases and J by 2 bases, leaving 14 bases between them. The CDR3 consists of 15 residues. The germline CDR1 and CDR2 sequences are MNHEY and SMNVEV (reference sequence). CDR3 amino acids: CASSFIREPTYEQYF. The CDR3 coding sequence is TGTGCCAGCAGTTTTATCCGCGAGCCCACCTACGAGCAGTACTTC.

Comments on this clone: At the DNA level, this CDR3 is encoded by other sequences in the same sample as well. CDR3 sequence reads: CASSIGGSSGNTIYF. CDR3 DNA: TGTGCCAGTAGTATTGGCGGGTCCTCTGGAAACACCATATATTTT. The V call is TRBV19, the J call TRBJ1-3; D uncertain. V lost 3 bases, J lost 0 bases, and 9 bases lay in between. The CDR3 runs to 15 residues. CDR1 is LNHDA, CDR2 SQIVND, per germline (reference sequence).

The chain links TRBV30 to TRBJ2-1, with a weak D call TRBD1 (5 bases). In germline, CDR1 is GTSNPN, CDR2 SVGIG (reference sequence). The length of the CDR3 is 13 residues. V gave up 3 bases and J gave up 9 bases, with 15 bases separating them. The CDR3 loop reads CAWSLGATGEQFF. In nucleotides, the CDR3 is TGTGCCTGGAGCCTTGGGGCTACCGGTGAGCAGTTCTTC.

This chain uses TRBV18 with TRBJ1-1, with a weak D call TRBD1 (6 bases). V was cut by 3 bases and J by 4 bases, with 12 bases left in between. CDR1 is KGHSH and CDR2 is LQKENI in the germline V gene. This CDR3 contains 14 residues. Here the CDR3 DNA reads TGTGCCAGCTCACCCGCGTGGGGGCGCACTGAAGCTTTCTTT. This translates into CASSPAWGRTEAFF.

The V and J genes are TRBV7-3 and TRBJ2-1; no clear D gene. V shed 2 bases and J shed 6 bases, with 8 bases lying between them. The CDR3 spans 13 residues. Germline CDR1 and CDR2: SGHTA and FQGTGA. CDR3 sequence: CASSLWATNEQFF. CDR3 DNA: TGTGCCAGCAGCTTATGGGCGACCAATGAGCAGTTCTTC.

Concerning this clone itself: The identical CDR3 is also encoded by other nucleotide sequences in the sample. The rearrangement uses TRBV9 and TRBJ2-6; unclear D gene. Germline V gene sequence: CDR1 SGDLS, CDR2 YYNGEE. The CDR3 consists of 15 residues. Trimming left V 0 bases short and J 0 bases short, with 4 bases between. For the CDR3, the DNA is TGTGCCAGCAGCGTAGGTAGCTCTGGGGCCAACGTCCTGACTTTC. Encoded protein: CASSVGSSGANVLTF. The entire variable domain, with the rest obtained from reference TRBV9 and TRBJ2-6, is as follows: DSGVTQTPKHLITATGQRVTLRCSPRSGDLSVYWYQQSLDQGLQFLIQYYNGEERAKGNILERFSAQQFPDLHSELNLSSLELGDSALYFCASSVGSSGANVLTFGAGSRLTVL.

This clone occurred a few times. V is TRBV14 and J is TRBJ1-1, with 7 bases that match TRBD1. The CDR3 has 13 amino acids. The V and J ends lost 1 base and 9 bases, in that order; junction bases with no gene match: 5. Germline CDR1 SGHDN, CDR2 FVKESK. CDR3 coding DNA: TGTGCCAGCAGCCAAGTGGGACAGACAAAAGCTTTCTTT. It is translated as CASSQVGQTKAFF.

The V call is TRBV6-5, the J call TRBJ2-7; 10 bases match TRBD1. The CDR3 runs to 15 residues. Looked up from germline, CDR1 is MNHEY and CDR2 is SVGAGI. After removal of 6 bases from V and 9 bases from J, the junction contained 14 bases not matched to a gene. The CDR3 reads CASRLPGTGEGGQYF. For the CDR3, the DNA is TGTGCCAGCAGACTACCCGGGACAGGGGAGGGAGGGCAGTACTTC.

The chain joins TRBV4-2 to TRBJ1-3, with D maybe TRBD1 (5 bases). V shed 2 bases and J shed 1 base, with 15 bases lying between them. The CDR3 is 17 residues long. Germline V lookup: CDR1 LGHNA, CDR2 YNFKEQ. CDR3 nucleotide sequence: TGTGCCAGCAGCCAACGCGGGGCTTCGTTTTCTGGAAACACCATATATTTT. It specifies CASSQRGASFSGNTIYF.

The V call is TRBV4-1, the J call TRBJ2-7; TRBD2 aligns across 13 bases. This CDR3 region has 14 residues. The germline V gene encodes CDR1 MGHRA and CDR2 YSYEKL. Trimming removed 4 bases from V and 6 bases from J; junction bases left unmatched: 3. The CDR3 loop reads CASSPGLAGAEQYF. The CDR3 DNA sequence: TGCGCCAGCAGCCCTGGACTAGCGGGAGCCGAGCAGTACTTC.

This clone appeared once. This specimen includes other DNA sequences encoding the same CDR3. V is TRBV28 and J is TRBJ2-1; TRBD1 matches 11 bases. This CDR3 region has 15 residues. CDR1 and CDR2 (germline): MDHEN, SYDVKM. V lost 6 bases, J lost 7 bases, and 8 bases stayed unmatched. As DNA, the CDR3 is TGTGCCAGCAGCCGGGACAGGGGGAGGCGTAATGAGCAGTTCTTC. Translating it yields CASSRDRGRRNEQFF.

This rearrangement joins TRBV28 to TRBJ2-1, with 8 bases aligning to TRBD2. The V gene end was trimmed by 6 bases and the J gene end by 2 bases; junction bases not matched to a gene: 15. The CDR3 is 18 residues long. Germline V gene lookup returns CDR1 MDHEN and CDR2 SYDVKM. CDR3 DNA: TGTGCCAGCAGGGTGGGGTTGGTAGCGGGATCGCCCTACAATGAGCAGTTCTTC. Its protein is CASRVGLVAGSPYNEQFF.

This chain uses TRBV2 with TRBJ2-1; 11 bases are shared with TRBD2. Germline V gene sequence: CDR1 SNHLY, CDR2 FYNNEI. The CDR3 has 19 amino acids. Trimming took 6 bases from V and 2 from J; bases not matched to a gene: 15. This CDR3 reads CASSGPGTSGGGAYNEQFF. The CDR3 coding sequence is TGTGCCAGCAGCGGTCCCGGGACTAGCGGAGGAGGTGCCTACAATGAGCAGTTCTTC. Full variable domain (missing parts from reference TRBV2 and TRBJ2-1): EPEVTQTPSHQVTQMGQEVILRCVPISNHLYFYWYRQILGQKVEFLVSFYNNEISEKSEIFDDQFSVERPDGSNFTLKIRSTKLEDSAMYFCASSGPGTSGGGAYNEQFFGPGTRLTVL.

This rearrangement joins TRBV4-1 to TRBJ2-2; tentative D call: TRBD2 (6 bases). Germline V gene sequence: CDR1 MGHRA, CDR2 YSYEKL. The CDR3 runs 16 residues. The V end was cut by 0 bases, the J end by 6 bases, with 14 bases between. The CDR3 nucleotides are TGCGCCAGCAGCCAAGAATCTAGCGTTCTCTCCGGGGAGCTGTTTTTT. Protein sequence: CASSQESSVLSGELFF.

The V gene is TRBV28, the J gene TRBJ2-3; D remains ambiguous. CDR3 size: 13 residues. V was pared by 4 bases and J by 7 bases, with 12 bases between. CDR1 MDHEN and CDR2 SYDVKM come from the germline V gene. Here the CDR3 DNA reads TGTGCCAGCAGTTCTCTACGGTCGTATACGCAGTATTTT. Translation: CASSSLRSYTQYF. The full variable domain, its missing parts supplied by reference TRBV28 and TRBJ2-3, is DVKVTQSSRYLVKRTGEKVFLECVQDMDHENMFWYRQDPGLGLRLIYFSYDVKMKEKGDIPEGYSVSREKKERFSLILESASTNQTSMYLCASSSLRSYTQYFGPGTRLTVL.

The chain employs TRBV30 and TRBJ2-3; D might be TRBD1 or TRBD2, each matching 5 bases. The CDR3 loop spans 14 amino acids. The germline V and J ends were trimmed by 4 bases and 0 bases, with 11 bases remaining between them. Germline loops: CDR1 GTSNPN, CDR2 SVGIG (reference sequence). CDR3 region: CAWIRGRSTDTQYF. In DNA form, the CDR3 reads TGTGCCTGGATCCGGGGACGGAGCACAGATACGCAGTATTTT.

This clone was seen just once. The V and J genes are TRBV4-3 and TRBJ2-1; no clear D gene. The germline V and J ends were trimmed by 4 bases and 0 bases, with 13 bases remaining between them. Germline V gives CDR1 LGHNA, CDR2 YSLEER. The CDR3 is 16 residues long. This CDR3 is CASSLETSRSYNEQFF. CDR3 nucleotides: TGCGCCAGCAGCCTCGAGACATCTCGCTCCTACAATGAGCAGTTCTTC.

The rearrangement uses TRBV19 and TRBJ2-7; possible D gene TRBD1, 6 bases. Trimming shortened V by 4 bases and J by 2 bases, and 12 bases separated the two germline ends. This CDR3 contains 14 residues. The germline V gene has CDR1 LNHDA and CDR2 SQIVND (reference sequence). The CDR3 nucleotides read TGTGCCAGTAGTACGCTGGACAGAACCTACGAGCAGTACTTC. It is translated as CASSTLDRTYEQYF.

The chain uses TRBV28 and TRBJ2-7, with unresolved D. Germline V lookup: CDR1 MDHEN, CDR2 SYDVKM. This CDR3 is built from 11 residues. The ends were cut back, 7 bases at V and 7 bases at J, with 11 bases in the middle. This CDR3 is CASTDRAEQYF. The CDR3, as DNA: TGTGCCAGCACCGACCGGGCAGAGCAGTACTTC.

This clone has only one observation. The chain carries TRBV6-1 and TRBJ2-5; D ambiguous. Germline loops: CDR1 MNHNS, CDR2 SASEGT. CDR3 length: 13 residues. Trimming removed 6 bases from V and 2 bases from J, with 10 bases in between. The CDR3 nucleotides are TGTGCCAGCAGCGAGGTAGTACAAGAGACCCAGTACTTC. Its translation is CASSEVVQETQYF.

This chain joins TRBV7-7 and TRBJ2-1; the match to TRBD1 covers 7 bases. The CDR3 has 14 residues. V lost 5 bases to trimming and J lost 9 bases; unmatched junction nucleotides: 10. CDR1 SSHAT and CDR2 FNYEAQ come from the germline V gene (reference sequence). Here the CDR3 reads CASSGGQAGSEQFF. Written as DNA, the CDR3 is TGTGCCAGCAGCGGAGGACAGGCCGGTAGTGAGCAGTTCTTC.

The chain has TRBV7-9 and TRBJ1-3, with D possibly matching TRBD1 (5 bases). This CDR3 is built from 15 residues. Trimming shortened V by 0 bases and J by 4 bases, and 10 bases separated the two germline ends. Germline CDR1 reads SEHNR; CDR2 reads FQNEAQ (reference sequence). CDR3 loop: CASSLAGGVGNTIYF. The CDR3 DNA reads TGTGCCAGCAGCTTAGCCGGGGGTGTGGGAAACACCATATATTTT.

The CDR3 bases are TGTGCCATCAGTGAGTACGACGGACGCCTCAGCTCCTACGAGCAGTACTTC. Protein product: CAISEYDGRLSSYEQYF. The chain joins TRBV10-3 to TRBJ2-7; D gene uncertain. Trimming shortened V by 1 base and J by 0 bases, and 16 bases separated the two germline ends. The germline gives CDR1 ENHRY, CDR2 SYGVKD. The CDR3 spans 17 residues.

On this clone: Other nucleotide sequences from this sample produce the same CDR3. J is TRBJ2-3 and V is TRBV7-9; 10 nucleotides match TRBD2. V shed 5 bases, J shed 0 bases, and the junction held 2 bases outside the gene matches. Germline-derived CDR1 and CDR2 are SEHNR and FQNEAQ (reference sequence). The CDR3 length is 15 residues. The CDR3 coding sequence is TGTGCCAGCAGCCGGACTAGCGGAAGCACAGATACGCAGTATTTT. Protein: CASSRTSGSTDTQYF.

The gene calls are TRBV10-3 and TRBJ1-1; 9 bases agree with TRBD1. This CDR3 comprises 17 residues. V lost 2 bases, J lost 0 bases, and 7 bases stayed unmatched. Per the germline V gene, CDR1 is ENHRY and CDR2 is SYGVKD. This CDR3 is CAISEPPGQGVNTEAFF. CDR3 sequence (DNA): TGTGCCATCAGTGAGCCCCCGGGACAGGGTGTGAACACTGAAGCTTTCTTT.

The rearrangement joins TRBV2 to TRBJ2-2; possible D gene TRBD2, 6 bases. The germline V gene has CDR1 SNHLY and CDR2 FYNNEI. V was cut by 6 bases and J by 0 bases, with 17 bases left in between. This CDR3 is built from 17 residues. The CDR3 bases are TGTGCCAGCAGGTTGTACGTAGCGGATTCGAACACCGGGGAGCTGTTTTTT. It codes for CASRLYVADSNTGELFF.

The J gene is TRBJ1-5, the V gene TRBV5-1; tentative D call: TRBD1 (5 bases). The germline CDR1 and CDR2 sequences are SGHRS and YFSETQ. V dropped 1 base and J dropped 4 bases, with 12 bases sitting between them. The CDR3 loop spans 15 amino acids. CDR3 nucleotides: TGCGCCAGCAGCTTGACAGCAGGACAAAATCAGCCCCAGCATTTT. Translation: CASSLTAGQNQPQHF.

The chain joins TRBV28 to TRBJ1-4; 7 bases align to TRBD1. Trimming cost V 7 bases and J 6 bases; bases outside gene matches: 8. The CDR3 sequence is 14 residues long. Germline CDR1 and CDR2: MDHEN and SYDVKM. The CDR3 DNA reads TGTGCCAGCAACCCGACAGGGAGGTATGAAAAACTGTTTTTT. Protein sequence: CASNPTGRYEKLFF.